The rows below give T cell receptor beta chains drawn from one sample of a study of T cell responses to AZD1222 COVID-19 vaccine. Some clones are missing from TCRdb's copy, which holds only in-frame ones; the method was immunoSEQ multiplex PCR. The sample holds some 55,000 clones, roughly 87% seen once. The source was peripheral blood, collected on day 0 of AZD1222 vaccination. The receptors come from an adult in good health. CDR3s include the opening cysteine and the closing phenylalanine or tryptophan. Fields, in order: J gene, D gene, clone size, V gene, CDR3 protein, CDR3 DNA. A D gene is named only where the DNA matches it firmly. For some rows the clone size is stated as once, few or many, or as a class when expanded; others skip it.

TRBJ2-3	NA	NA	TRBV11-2	CASSLGTPRDTQYF	TGTGCCAGCAGCTTAGGGACACCAAGGGATACGCAGTATTTT
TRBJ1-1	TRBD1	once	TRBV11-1	CASSLRGGQTNTEAFF	TGTGCCAGCAGCCTGAGGGGGGGACAGACGAACACTGAAGCTTTCTTT
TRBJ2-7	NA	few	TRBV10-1	CASSEGSSYEQYF	TGCGCCAGCAGTGAGGGGAGCTCCTACGAGCAGTACTTC
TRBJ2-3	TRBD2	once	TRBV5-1	CASSLVPGPSGSTDTQYF	TGCGCCAGCAGCTTGGTCCCGGGCCCTAGCGGTAGCACAGATACGCAGTATTTT
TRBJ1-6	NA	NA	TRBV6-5	CASRQGSNNSPLHF	TGTGCCAGCAGACAGGGTTCTAATAATTCACCCCTCCACTTT
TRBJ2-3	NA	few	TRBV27	CASSLSAGTDTQYF	TGTGCCAGCAGTTTATCGGCGGGCACAGATACGCAGTATTTT
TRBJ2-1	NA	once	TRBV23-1	CASSPTYYNEQFF	TGCGCCAGCAGTCCGACCTACTACAATGAGCAGTTCTTC
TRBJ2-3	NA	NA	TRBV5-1	CASSLPGTGTDTQYF	TGCGCCAGCAGCTTACCCGGGACTGGCACAGATACGCAGTATTTT
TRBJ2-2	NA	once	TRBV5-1	CASSFEGNTGELFF	TGCGCCAGCAGCTTTGAGGGGAACACCGGGGAGCTGTTTTTT
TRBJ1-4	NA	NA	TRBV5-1	CASSSGQNNEKLFF	TGCGCCAGCAGCTCCGGACAGAATAATGAAAAACTGTTTTTT
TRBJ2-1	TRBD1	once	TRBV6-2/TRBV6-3	CASSYGGRGTYNEQFF	TGTGCCAGCAGTTACGGGGGCAGGGGGACCTACAATGAGCAGTTCTTC
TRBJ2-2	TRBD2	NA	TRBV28	CASSSLTSGQNTGELFF	TGTGCCAGCAGTTCCCTGACTAGCGGGCAGAACACCGGGGAGCTGTTTTTT
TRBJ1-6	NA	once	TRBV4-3	CASSQGQVNSPLHF	TGCGCCAGCAGCCAAGGACAGGTTAATTCACCCCTCCACTTT
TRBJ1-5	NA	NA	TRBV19	CASSWNSNQPQHF	TGTGCCAGTAGTTGGAATAGCAATCAGCCCCAGCATTTT
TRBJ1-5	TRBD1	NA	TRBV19	CASSSGQGANQPQHF	TGTGCCAGTAGCTCCGGACAGGGGGCCAATCAGCCCCAGCATTTT
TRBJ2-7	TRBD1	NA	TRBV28	CASSLDRDRVSYEQYF	TGTGCCAGCAGTTTGGACCGGGACAGGGTCTCCTACGAGCAGTACTTC
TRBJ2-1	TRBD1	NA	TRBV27	CASSAQDRVIYNEQFF	TGTGCCAGCAGTGCTCAGGACAGGGTAATCTACAATGAGCAGTTCTTC
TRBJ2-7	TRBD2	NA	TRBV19	CASSTGLGGYEQYF	TGTGCCAGTAGTACGGGACTGGGAGGGTACGAGCAGTACTTC
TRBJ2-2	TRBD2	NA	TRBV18	CASSPPGLAGTGELFF	TGTGCCAGCTCACCACCGGGACTAGCGGGTACCGGGGAGCTGTTTTTT
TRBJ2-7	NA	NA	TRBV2	CASSDPAGALSYEQYF	TGTGCCAGCAGTGACCCGGCAGGGGCCCTCTCCTACGAGCAGTACTTC
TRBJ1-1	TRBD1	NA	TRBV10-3	CAISESKTGGEAFF	TGTGCCATCAGTGAGTCGAAGACAGGGGGAGAAGCTTTCTTT